This T cell receptor beta chain was identified during a study of T cell repertoires in cytomegalovirus infection (dated by TCRdb to about 2019). Broadly, across the study: Donor HLA type was relevant to the analysis, as public TCR beta signatures indicated carriage of CMV infection together with the matching HLA type. Broader findings and caveats from the paper: Carriers of CMV infection plus the relevant HLA type were discriminated by the cumulative frequency of public TCR beta family members in the study cohort and in an independent roughly 340-donor cohort. The ex vivo response was dominated by HLA-C-restricted CMV-specific TCR beta clonotypes, which also provided the single most frequent clonotype in two of eight donors.

Trimming takes 4 bases from V and 4 bases from J, and the germline ends sit 4 bases apart. The CDR3 measures 11 amino acids from cysteine to phenylalanine. Here the CDR3 DNA is all that survives: 33 bases in frame from base 1. The sample holds a few counts of this clonotype. Its antigen is currently not known. Per-base qualities were not stored, and no clone one base away is much larger. Data came from an Illumina HiSeq 1500. The public reads were run again by TCRdb, first through fastp at Q25 and then through MiXCR, and only productive beta chains were kept. Rows merge per CDR3 protein into single entries with the most common DNA and genes. The sample table contains over 200,000 distinct CDR3 sequences; only one count was recorded for roughly an eighth of them. The ten largest clonotypes hold roughly 9.7% of the sample.

The rearranged chain carries TRBV12-3 or TRBV12-4 and TRBJ1-2; no D gene can be assigned with confidence. The TCR sequence derives from a human donor in good health (CMV status not recorded). Some clones in this sample may be carry-over from other donors' samples. What was sequenced was PBMCs. The bases read TGTGCCAGCAGTTCGACCTATGGCTACACCTTC. Translated, it reads CASSSTYGYTF.